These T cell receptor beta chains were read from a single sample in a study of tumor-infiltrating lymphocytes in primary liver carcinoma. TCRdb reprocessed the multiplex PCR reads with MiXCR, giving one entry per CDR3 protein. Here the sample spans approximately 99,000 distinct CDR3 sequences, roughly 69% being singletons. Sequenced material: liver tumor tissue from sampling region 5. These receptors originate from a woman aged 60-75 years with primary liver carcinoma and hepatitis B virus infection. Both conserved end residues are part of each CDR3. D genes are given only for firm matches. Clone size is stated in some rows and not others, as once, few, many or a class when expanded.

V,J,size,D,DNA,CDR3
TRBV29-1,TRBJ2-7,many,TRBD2,TGCAGCGTGGGGGGGACTAGCAGCGACGAGCAGTACTTC,CSVGGTSSDEQYF
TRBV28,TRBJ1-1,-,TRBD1,TGTGCCAGCAGTCCGACGGGACAGGGTAACGTTGAAGCTTTCTTT,CASSPTGQGNVEAFF
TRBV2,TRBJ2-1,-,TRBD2,TGTGCCAGCACCACCGGACTAGCGGGCTACAAAGAACAGTTCTTC,CASTTGLAGYKEQFF
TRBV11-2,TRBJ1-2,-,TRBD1,TGTGCCAGCAGCTTCTCACAGGGGGGGGATGGCTACACGTTC,CASSFSQGGDGYTF
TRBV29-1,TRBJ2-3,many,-,TGCAGCGTTGACGCTGCTAGCACAGATACGCAGTATTTT,CSVDAASTDTQYF
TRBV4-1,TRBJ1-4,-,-,TGCGCCAGCAGCCCCGACGGGATAAAGAATGAGAAACTGTTTTTT,CASSPDGIKNEKLFF
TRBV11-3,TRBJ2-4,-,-,TGTGCCAGCTCCGGGACCAAAAACATTGAGTACTTC,CASSGTKNIEYF
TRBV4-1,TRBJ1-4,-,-,TGCGCCAGCATCCAAGATGGGCGGGGGAGGACTAATGAAAAACTGTTTTTT,CASIQDGRGRTNEKLFF
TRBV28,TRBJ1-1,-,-,TGTGCCAGCGGGGAGTCACTCGGCCAGGGCACTGAAGCTTTCTTT,CASGESLGQGTEAFF
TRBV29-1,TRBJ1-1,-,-,TGCAGCGGAATCATAGGCGACACTGAAGCTTTCTTT,CSGIIGDTEAFF
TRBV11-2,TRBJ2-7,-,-,TGTGCCAGCACCTGTTGGGGGCCCACTTACGAGCAGTACTTC,CASTCWGPTYEQYF
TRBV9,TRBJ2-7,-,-,-,CASSVGTGAYEQYF
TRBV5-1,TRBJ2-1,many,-,TGCGCCAGCAGCTGGGGGGCCCGCGATGAGCAGTTCTTC,CASSWGARDEQFF
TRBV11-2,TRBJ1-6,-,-,TGTGGCAGCAGCTTAGATCCTCTGTTTCCCAATTCACCCCTCCTCTTT,CGSSLDPLFPNSPLLF
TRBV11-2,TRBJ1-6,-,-,TGTGTCAGCAGCTTTGTAGCGAATTCACCCCTCCACTTT,CVSSFVANSPLHF
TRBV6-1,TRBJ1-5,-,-,TGTGCCAGCAGTGACAGACGGTATAACAATCAGCCCCAGCATTTT,CASSDRRYNNQPQHF
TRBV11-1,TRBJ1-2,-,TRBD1,TGTGCCAGCAGCTTGGGACAGTACTCGCATGGCTACACCTTC,CASSLGQYSHGYTF
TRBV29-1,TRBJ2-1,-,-,TGCAGCACTAAAGTGGGAGGTTTCGGTGGGCAGTTCTTC,CSTKVGGFGGQFF
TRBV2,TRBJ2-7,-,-,TGTGCCAGCAGTGAACAGGGGACCAGGTCCTACGAGCAGTACTTC,CASSEQGTRSYEQYF
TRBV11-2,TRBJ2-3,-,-,TGTGCCAGCTGCTTTGATCGAGGTGATACGCAGTATTTT,CASCFDRGDTQYF
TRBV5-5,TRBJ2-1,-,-,TGTGCCGGTAGCTTGGGTTGGGACACCGATCTAGGGATCAATGAGCAGTTCTTC,CAGSLGWDTDLGINEQFF
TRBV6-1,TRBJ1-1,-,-,TGTGCCAGCAGTCGACGGGGGGATACTGAAGCTTTCTTC,CASSRRGDTEAFF
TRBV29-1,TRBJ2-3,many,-,TGCAGCGTTGAAGGGGGGAAAGGGGCAGATACGCAGTATTTT,CSVEGGKGADTQYF
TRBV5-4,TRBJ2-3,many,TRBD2,TGTGCCAGCAAGGCGGGAGGTACCTCTCGCACAGATACGCAGTATTTT,CASKAGGTSRTDTQYF
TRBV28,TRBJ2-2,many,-,TGTGCCAGCAGTTTTGCTCGTGTGAACACCGGGGAGCTGTTTTTT,CASSFARVNTGELFF
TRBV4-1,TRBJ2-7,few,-,TGCGCCAGCAGCCAAGACCGCTGTGGAGTTGGGACCTACGAGCAGTACTTC,CASSQDRCGVGTYEQYF
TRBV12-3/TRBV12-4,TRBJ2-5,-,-,TGTGTCAGCAGCCCAGAGACCCAGTACTTC,CVSSPETQYF
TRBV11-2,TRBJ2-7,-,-,TGTGCCAGCGGCCACCGGGACACCCCCTACGAGCTGTACTTC,CASGHRDTPYELYF
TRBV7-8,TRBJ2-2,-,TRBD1,TGTGCCAGCAGCTTAGCTACAGGGGGCATTGACACCATGGAGCTGTTTTTT,CASSLATGGIDTMELFF
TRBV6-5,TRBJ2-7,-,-,TGTGCCAGCAGCTACTCGACGGAGGCAGGCTCCTACGAGCAGTACTTC,CASSYSTEAGSYEQYF
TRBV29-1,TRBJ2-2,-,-,TGCAGCGTTTCAAAGCCCAGCGGCACCGAGGAGCTGTTTTTT,CSVSKPSGTEELFF
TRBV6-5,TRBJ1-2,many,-,TGTGCCAGCAGCAACGGGCTCAAAGATGGCTACACCTTC,CASSNGLKDGYTF
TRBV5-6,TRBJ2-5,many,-,TGTGCCAGCAGCTCAGGGCCTAGCGAACAAGAGACCCAGTACTTC,CASSSGPSEQETQYF
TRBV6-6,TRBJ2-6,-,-,TGTGCCATCAGGCAGTGTTCTGGGGCCAACGTCCTGACTTTC,CAIRQCSGANVLTF
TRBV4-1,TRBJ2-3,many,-,TGCGCCAGCAGCCAACACACAGATACGCAGTATTTT,CASSQHTDTQYF
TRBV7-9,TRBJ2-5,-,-,TGTGCCAGCAGCTTAGGTTCCAGCCAAGAGACCCAGTACTTC,CASSLGSSQETQYF
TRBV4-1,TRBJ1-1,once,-,TGTGCCAGCAGCCAAAGCCCGGGAGCAGACACTGAAGCTTTCTTT,CASSQSPGADTEAFF
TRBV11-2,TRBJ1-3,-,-,TGTGCCGGCAGCTTAGGTGGAAACGCCATATATTTT,CAGSLGGNAIYF
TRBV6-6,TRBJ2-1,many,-,TGTGCCAGCAGTCAAAAAGGCCGGGTGACTGAGCAGTTCTTC,CASSQKGRVTEQFF
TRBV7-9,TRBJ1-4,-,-,TGTACCAGCAGCCCGGGTCTCAGCCTTAATGAAAAACTGTTTTTT,CTSSPGLSLNEKLFF
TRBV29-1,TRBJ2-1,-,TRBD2,TGCAGCGTTGAATACTCGGCTAGCGGATACAATGAGCACTTCTTC,CSVEYSASGYNEHFF
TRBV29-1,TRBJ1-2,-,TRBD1,TGCATCGTTGAAGATCCAGACAGGGGGGACTATGACTACATCTTC,CIVEDPDRGDYDYIF
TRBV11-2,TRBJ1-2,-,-,TGTGCCAGCATCTTAGATCCGATCAGGGCGCTACGCTATGGCTACACATTC,CASILDPIRALRYGYTF
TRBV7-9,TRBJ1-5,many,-,TGTGCCAGCAGCTTAGCTAGCAATCAGCCCCAGCATTTT,CASSLASNQPQHF
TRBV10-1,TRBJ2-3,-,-,TGCGCCAGCAGTGAGGCAGGGGCAGGAAATACGCAGTATTTT,CASSEAGAGNTQYF
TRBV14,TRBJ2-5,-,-,TGTGCCAGCAGCCAAGATATAGCCATTCAAGAGACACAGTACTTC,CASSQDIAIQETQYF
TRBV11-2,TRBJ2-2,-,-,TGTGCCAGTAGCCCTATCACAGGGTCCATCGGGGAGCTGTTTTTT,CASSPITGSIGELFF
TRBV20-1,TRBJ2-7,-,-,TGCAGTGCTGGAGCCCAGGGACACTCGAAATACGAGCAGTACTTC,CSAGAQGHSKYEQYF
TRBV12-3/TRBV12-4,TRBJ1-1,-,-,TGTGGCAGCCGTATGGGGACGGAGAGGAACACTGAAACTTTCTTT,CGSRMGTERNTETFF
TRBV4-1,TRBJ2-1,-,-,TGCGCCAGCAGCCAAGAGACGGGGCAGAAAAGCAATGAGCAGTTCTTC,CASSQETGQKSNEQFF
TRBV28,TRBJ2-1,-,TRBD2,TGTGCCAGCAGTTCTCATCGTCTAGCGGGAGGGGCCTACAATGAGCAGTTCTTC,CASSSHRLAGGAYNEQFF
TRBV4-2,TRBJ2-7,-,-,TGTGCCAGCAACCAAGAAATGGGAGAGCAGTACTTC,CASNQEMGEQYF
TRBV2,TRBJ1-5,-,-,TGTGCCAGCAGTACCGGGGGATATCAGCCCCAGCATTTT,CASSTGGYQPQHF
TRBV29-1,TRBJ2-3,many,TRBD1,TGCAGCGTGTTGGGACAGGGGTCCAACACAGATACGCAGTATTTT,CSVLGQGSNTDTQYF
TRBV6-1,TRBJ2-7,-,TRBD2,TGTGCCGGCAGTGAATCTAGCGGGAGCTCCTACGAGCGGTACTTC,CAGSESSGSSYERYF
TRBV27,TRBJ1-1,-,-,TGTGCCAGCAGGGCCCTTTACACTGAAGCTTTCTTT,CASRALYTEAFF
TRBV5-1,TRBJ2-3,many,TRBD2,TGCGCCAGCAGCACCGGGACTAGCGGGAGCACAGATACGCAGTATTTT,CASSTGTSGSTDTQYF
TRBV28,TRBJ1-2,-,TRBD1,TGTACCAGCAGTTTATCCGACAGGGCGAATGGCTACACCTTC,CTSSLSDRANGYTF